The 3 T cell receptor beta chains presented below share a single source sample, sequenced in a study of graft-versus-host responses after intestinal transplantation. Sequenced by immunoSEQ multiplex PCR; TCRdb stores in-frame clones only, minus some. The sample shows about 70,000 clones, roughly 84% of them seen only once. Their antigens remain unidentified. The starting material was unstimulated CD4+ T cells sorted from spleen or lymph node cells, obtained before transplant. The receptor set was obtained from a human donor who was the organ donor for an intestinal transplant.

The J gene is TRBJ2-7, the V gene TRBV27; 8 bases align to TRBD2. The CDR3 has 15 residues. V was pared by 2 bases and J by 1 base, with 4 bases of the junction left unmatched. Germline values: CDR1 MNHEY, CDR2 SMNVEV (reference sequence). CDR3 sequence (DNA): TGTGCCAGCAGTTTAGGAAGCGGGGGATCCTACGAGCAGTACGTC. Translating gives CASSLGSGGSYEQYV.

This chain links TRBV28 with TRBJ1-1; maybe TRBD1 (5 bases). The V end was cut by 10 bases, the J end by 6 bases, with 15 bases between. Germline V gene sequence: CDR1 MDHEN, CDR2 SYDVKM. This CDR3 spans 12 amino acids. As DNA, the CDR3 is TGTGCCATCAAAAGGGGAATCGCTGAAGCTTTCTTT. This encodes CAIKRGIAEAFF.

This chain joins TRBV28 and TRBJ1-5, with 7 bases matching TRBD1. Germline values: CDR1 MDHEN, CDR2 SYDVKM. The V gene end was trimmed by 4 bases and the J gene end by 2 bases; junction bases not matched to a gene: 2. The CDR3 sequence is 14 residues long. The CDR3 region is CASSSGQGNQPQHF. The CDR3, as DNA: TGTGCCAGCAGTTCCGGACAGGGCAATCAGCCCCAGCATTTT.